The 13 T cell receptor beta chains below all came from one sample that was sequenced in a study of blood T cell repertoires in COVID-19. The assay was immunoSEQ multiplex PCR, and TCRdb's table has in-frame clones only and misses some. The sample lists about 39,000 clones, about 94% seen once, with 4.1% in the top ten. Input material: peripheral blood. These receptor sequences come from a human donor with active COVID-19. The donor label of this sample is uncertain.

The genes are TRBV7-9 and TRBJ1-1; 10 bases agree with TRBD1. Germline V gives CDR1 SEHNR, CDR2 FQNEAQ (reference sequence). The ends lost 5 bases at V and 4 bases at J; junction bases unmatched: 16. CDR3 size: 18 residues. CDR3: CASSRFPGTGALGTEAFF. The CDR3, as DNA: TGTGCCAGCAGCCGTTTCCCCGGGACAGGGGCATTAGGCACTGAAGCTTTCTTT.

V usage is TRBV6-5 and J usage is TRBJ2-1, with D possibly TRBD1 on 6 matching bases. The germline V gene encodes CDR1 MNHEY and CDR2 SVGAGI. V lost 6 bases and J lost 6, with 15 bases in between. The CDR3 runs to 14 residues. Here the CDR3 reads CASSRGQGGNEQFF. CDR3 DNA sequence: TGTGCCAGCAGCAGAGGACAAGGGGGCAATGAGCAGTTCTTC.

This clone was counted only a few times. The rearrangement links TRBV6-5 to TRBJ2-3; 7 nucleotides align to TRBD2. Trimming at V came to 4 bases and at J to 2 bases, leaving 9 bases not matched to a gene. Germline V gene data show CDR1 as MNHEY and CDR2 as SVGAGI. This CDR3 is 16 amino acids long. As DNA, the CDR3 is TGTGCCAGCAGTTCGTGGGGTAGCGGGTCCACAGATACGCAGTATTTT. Amino acids: CASSSWGSGSTDTQYF.

V and J are TRBV7-2 and TRBJ1-5; 8 bases are shared with TRBD1. The V gene end was trimmed by 5 bases and the J gene end by 3 bases; junction bases not matched to a gene: 6. The CDR3 length is 15 residues. Germline CDR1 reads SGHTA; CDR2 reads FQGNSA. The CDR3 here is CASSQTGGDNQPQHF. The CDR3, as DNA: TGTGCCAGCAGCCAAACAGGGGGGGACAATCAGCCCCAGCATTTT. Supplemented by reference TRBV7-2 and TRBJ1-5, the full variable domain reads GAGVSQSPSNKVTEKGKDVELRCDPISGHTALYWYRQSLGQGLEFLIYFQGNSAPDKSGLPSDRFSAERTGGSVSTLTIQRTQQEDSAVYLCASSQTGGDNQPQHFGDGTRLSIL.

The rearrangement uses TRBV18 and TRBJ2-7; a possible D gene is TRBD1 (5 bases). V lost 6 bases and J 6 bases, leaving 12 bases between the germline ends. From germline, CDR1 is KGHSH and CDR2 LQKENI. The CDR3 spans 12 residues. The CDR3 DNA follows: TGTGCCAGCTCCCCCAGCCAGGGCGAGCAGTACTTC. This codes for CASSPSQGEQYF.

The rearrangement joins TRBV11-3 to TRBJ2-1; 11 bases align to TRBD2. This CDR3 region has 16 residues. Germline values: CDR1 SGHNT, CDR2 YENEEA. The ends lost 3 bases at V and 6 bases at J; junction bases unmatched: 7. The CDR3 loop is CASSLGFGTSGNEQFF. CDR3 bases: TGTGCCAGCAGCTTGGGGTTTGGGACTAGCGGCAATGAGCAGTTCTTC.

The chain couples TRBV3-1 (or the pseudogene TRBV3-2) to TRBJ2-5, with D tentatively TRBD1 (5 bases). CDR3 length: 15 residues. V was pared by 1 base and J by 5 bases, with 14 bases between. Germline CDR1 and CDR2: LGHDT and YNNKEL (reference sequence). CDR3 in amino acids: CASSQVDLGRETQYF. CDR3 in DNA: TGTGCCAGCAGCCAAGTGGATCTGGGGCGTGAGACCCAGTACTTC.

The V and J genes are TRBV10-3 and TRBJ2-3; maybe TRBD2 (6 bases). Between the trimmed V and J ends, which lost 10 bases and 2 bases, there was a span of 16 bases. Germline assignment: CDR1 ENHRY and CDR2 SYGVKD. The CDR3 is 14 amino acids. The CDR3 loop is CASNGGLATDTQYF. DNA of the CDR3: TGTGCCAGCAACGGGGGTTTGGCCACAGATACGCAGTATTTT.

This rearrangement joins TRBV18 to TRBJ1-5, with D tentatively TRBD1 (5 bases). The CDR3 loop spans 13 amino acids. Per germline, CDR1 KGHSH and CDR2 LQKENI. Trimming shortened V by 2 bases and J by 9 bases, and 11 bases separated the two germline ends. CDR3 nucleotides: TGTGCCAGCTCACCAGACCAAAGGGGGCCCCAGCATTTT. Protein sequence: CASSPDQRGPQHF.

V is TRBV5-1 and J is TRBJ2-7, with D possibly TRBD1 on 6 matching bases. The CDR3 has 14 residues. V dropped 4 bases and J dropped 0 bases, with 11 bases sitting between them. Looked up from germline, CDR1 is SGHRS and CDR2 is YFSETQ. CDR3 sequence (DNA): TGCGCCAGCAGCAGCACAGGGAGCTCCTACGAGCAGTACTTC. It codes for CASSSTGSSYEQYF.

V is TRBV5-1 and J is TRBJ2-6; D is perhaps TRBD1 (6 bases). The CDR3 consists of 15 residues. V dropped 6 bases and J dropped 0 bases, with 10 bases sitting between them. Per germline, CDR1 SGHRS and CDR2 YFSETQ. CDR3 loop: CASTSQGSGANVLTF. The CDR3 coding sequence is TGCGCCAGCACCTCACAGGGCTCTGGGGCCAACGTCCTGACTTTC.

This clone was found once. The V gene is TRBV27, the J gene TRBJ1-2; 8 bases are shared with TRBD1. Trimming removed 5 bases from V and 3 bases from J; junction bases left unmatched: 8. CDR1 MNHEY and CDR2 SMNVEV come from the germline V gene (reference sequence). CDR3 length: 15 amino acids. CDR3 in DNA: TGTGCCAGCAGTCCTCGAGTGACAGGGGACTATGGCTACACCTTC. It codes for CASSPRVTGDYGYTF.

This sequence joins TRBV5-6 and TRBJ2-5; 9 bases map to TRBD2. CDR1 is SGHDT and CDR2 is YYEEEE in the germline V gene. V trimming: 0 bases; J trimming: 5 bases; junction bases outside the gene matches: 8. This CDR3 comprises 16 residues. This CDR3 is CASSLGGRARRETQYF. Written as DNA, the CDR3 is TGTGCCAGCAGCTTGGGCGGGAGGGCCCGCCGGGAGACCCAGTACTTC.